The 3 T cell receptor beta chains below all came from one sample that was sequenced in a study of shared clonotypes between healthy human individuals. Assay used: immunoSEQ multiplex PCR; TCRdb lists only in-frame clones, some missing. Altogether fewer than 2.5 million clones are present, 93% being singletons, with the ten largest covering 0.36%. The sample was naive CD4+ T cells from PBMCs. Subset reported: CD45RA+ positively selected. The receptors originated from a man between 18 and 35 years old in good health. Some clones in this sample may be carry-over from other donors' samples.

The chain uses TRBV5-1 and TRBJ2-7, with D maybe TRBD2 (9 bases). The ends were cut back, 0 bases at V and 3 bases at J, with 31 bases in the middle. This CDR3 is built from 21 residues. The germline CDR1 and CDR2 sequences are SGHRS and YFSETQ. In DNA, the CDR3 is TGCGCCAGCAGCTTGGGGGGCGGACAGGGCGTTAGCGGGAGAACCTTCTACGAGCAGTACTTC. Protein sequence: CASSLGGGQGVSGRTFYEQYF.

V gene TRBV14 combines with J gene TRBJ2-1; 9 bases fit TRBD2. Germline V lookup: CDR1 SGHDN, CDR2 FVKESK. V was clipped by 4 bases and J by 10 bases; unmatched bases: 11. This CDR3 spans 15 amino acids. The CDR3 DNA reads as TGTGCCAGCAGCCTGATTAGCGGGAGATCAGGAGAGCAGTTCTTC. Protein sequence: CASSLISGRSGEQFF.

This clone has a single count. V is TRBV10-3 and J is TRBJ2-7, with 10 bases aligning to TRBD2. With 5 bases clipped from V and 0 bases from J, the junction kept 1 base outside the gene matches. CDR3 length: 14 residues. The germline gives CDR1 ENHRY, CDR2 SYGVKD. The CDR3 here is CAISPSGSSYEQYF. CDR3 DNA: TGTGCCATCAGTCCTAGCGGGAGCTCCTACGAGCAGTACTTC.